This paragraph reports one T cell receptor beta chain. The sample originates from a study of blood T cell repertoires in COVID-19. The overall study: Samples taken during acute and convalescent COVID-19 were collected in the United States, Italy and Spain. T cells, B-cell-depleted T cells, or PBMCs provided the cDNA or gDNA that served as material.

The ends were cut back, 5 bases at V and 10 bases at J, with 21 bases in the middle. This CDR3 contains 15 residues. Germline V lookup: CDR1 SGHTA, CDR2 FQGNSA. Original handling: Nucleated cell number was recorded as an estimate derived from reference gene primer amplification. The repertoire was sequenced with immunoSEQ multiplex PCR; TCRdb's copy has only in-frame clones and lacks some. Clone size and the V and J calls come from that table; the DNA yielded D and trimming. This sample has around 170,000 clones; around 86% occur once, and the top ten carry roughly 6.1%. This chain links TRBV7-2 with TRBJ2-1; TRBD2 is a possible D gene (5 bases). The TCR originated in a middle-aged woman with acute or convalescent COVID-19. Sequencing input: peripheral blood. The chain's CDR3 is CASSTYTSAVGEQFF. DNA for the CDR3: TGTGCCAGCAGCACCTATACTTCAGCGGTGGGGGAGCAGTTCTTC. Full variable domain (missing parts from reference TRBV7-2 and TRBJ2-1): GAGVSQSPSNKVTEKGKDVELRCDPISGHTALYWYRQSLGQGLEFLIYFQGNSAPDKSGLPSDRFSAERTGGSVSTLTIQRTQQEDSAVYLCASSTYTSAVGEQFFGPGTRLTVL.